This T cell receptor beta chain was identified in a study of regulatory T cells in long-lasting Graves disease. To make TCR beta libraries, researchers used iRepertoire HTBI primers and Arm-PCR of CDR3 regions. One entry per CDR3 protein, called by TCRdb with MiXCR from the multiplex PCR reads. The sample gives 400,000 to 450,000 distinct CDR3 sequences, around a quarter of which show up once; over 25% is in the top ten. General study results and limits: It was in persistent disease that TRBV28, TRBJ1-2 and TRBJ2-5 were favored.

This clonotype was detected many times. Its matching antigen is unknown. Unmatched junction bases numbered 6, after V lost 7 bases and J lost 3 bases. From germline, CDR1 is MDHEN and CDR2 SYDVKM. The CDR3 loop spans 14 amino acids. Indicated time point: persistent/refractory GD, antithyroid drugs over 5 years with positive TRAb. TCR sequences were obtained from RNA taken from PBMCs. This TCR was sampled from a female donor with Graves disease. This sequence joins TRBV28 and TRBJ2-7, with 10 nucleotides matching TRBD1. Specimen: peripheral blood mononuclear cells (PBMCs), collected when the disease was refractory, from a patient treated with antithyroid drugs. The CDR3 sequence is CASTPGTGVYEQYF. The CDR3 bases are TGTGCCAGCACCCCTGGGACAGGGGTCTACGAGCAGTACTTC.